This TCR beta chain was sequenced for a study of OX40 agonist ivuxolimab in advanced cancers. Broadly, across the study: Ivuxolimab, which targeted the costimulatory receptor OX40 (CD134), was an agonistic, fully human IgG2 monoclonal antibody. Intravenous ivuxolimab was administered to patients every 2 weeks at six dose levels: 0.01, 0.1, 0.3, 1.5, 3 and 10 mg/kg. Among the approximately 50 dose-escalation patients, about 19 had hepatocellular carcinoma, approximately 15 melanoma, 9 renal cell carcinoma and 9 head and neck cancer. A male proportion of 82.7% and a mean age of about 60 years, ranging from roughly 23 to 80, were recorded for the dose-escalation cohort. Prior anti-PD-1, anti-PD-L1 or anti-CTLA-4 therapy was permitted, and approximately 40% of dose-escalation patients had received checkpoint inhibitors. Partial responses occurred in three dose-escalation patients: two with cutaneous melanoma and one with hepatocellular carcinoma. The point of sequencing TCRbeta in the periphery was to test whether ivuxolimab changed TCR sequence diversity and drove clonal T-cell expansion. The monotherapy dose-escalation portion (N ≈ 50 patients) of the phase I ivuxolimab trial is reported in the paper. The research as a whole found: Partial responders in the 0.1-3.0 mg/kg groups had among the lowest normalized peripheral clonal expansion, especially among CD8+ T cells. At doses from 0.1 to 3.0 mg/kg, clonal expansion was seen in both CD4+ and CD8+ blood T cells between baseline and week 6. Low levels of normalized T-cell clonal expansion were also seen in some patients who did not respond. After ivuxolimab, expanded clones were on average more numerous among CD8+ T cells than among CD4+ T cells. The antigen specificity of the clonally expanded peripheral T cells was not determined.

This clone was picked up one time. The antigen it recognizes is unknown. No base qualities exist here, and no much larger clone lies one base off it. Patients with a history of autoimmune disease or receiving systemic immunosuppression were excluded from the trial. In every dose cohort, peripheral blood was drawn for TCR sequencing at baseline, cycle 4 day 1, and cycle 7 day 1. The samples were taken from a phase I, first-in-human, multicenter, open-label dose-escalation trial of ivuxolimab. Adults with locally advanced or metastatic melanoma, renal cell carcinoma, hepatocellular carcinoma or head and neck squamous cell carcinoma were enrolled in the trial. CD4+ and CD8+ T cells were sorted separately from peripheral blood before TCR sequencing. The germline V gene yields MDHEN for CDR1 and SYDVKM for CDR2. Measured from the cysteine to the phenylalanine, the CDR3 is 13 residues long. Only CDR3 DNA is held: 39 bases, read in frame from base 1. Trimming removed 3 bases from V and 4 bases from J, leaving 9 bases between the germline ends.

To sequence the TCRbeta CDR3 region, genomic DNA was isolated from the sorted cells. The immunoSEQ Assay was used to sequence the TCRbeta CDR3 regions. This immuneACCESS table, as held by TCRdb, lists in-frame sequences with V and J called but not all clones. Of the missing ones, under half trace to an unresolved V gene in checked studies; the others have no known cause. The sample includes approximately 87,000 clones, with 88% observed a single time. Of the sample, 4.1% is held by the ten largest clones. The rearranged chain carries TRBV28 and TRBJ1-2; a weak D assignment points to TRBD1 (6 bases agree). Sample: CD4+ or CD8+ T cells sorted from blood, taken in a trial of the OX40 agonist ivuxolimab. The receptor's source is an adult with an advanced solid tumor such as melanoma, head and neck, liver or kidney cancer. CDR3 region: CASSFSGAYGYTF. The nucleotide sequence reads TGTGCCAGCAGTTTCTCAGGGGCCTATGGCTACACCTTC.